This T cell receptor beta chain was identified during a study of identical twins (dated by TCRdb to between 2015 and 2016). The study in broad terms: To test whether fetal clonotypes persist, the study used deep sequencing on TCR alpha and beta repertoires from monozygotic twins, unrelated adults of various ages, and cord blood. To rule out contamination, replicate twin experiments were performed at different times with different library preparation protocols. Findings and caveats that apply to the study as a whole: Out-of-frame TCR alpha sequences shared between twins showed an excess of low generation-probability sequences compared with coincidental sharing between unrelated individuals. Abundant cord blood beta clonotypes had fewer insertions, young adult naive repertoires showed a similar but weaker trend, and memory repertoires showed no such trend. Excess twin sharing in beta out-of-frame sequences was weaker because fewer shared sequences lowered the signal-to-noise ratio. Invariant T cells such as MAIT and iNKT could partly confound zero-insertion analyses, though diverse VJ usage argued against this for most clonotypes. Because the same donors could not be followed over many years, the conclusions depended on cross-sectional statistical analysis. In monozygotic twins, recombination models systematically underestimated out-of-frame TCR alpha sharing, but the models matched the sharing seen between unrelated individuals.

V is shortened by 4 bases, J by 5 bases, and the region joining them spans 12 bases. Including the terminal cysteine and phenylalanine, the CDR3 comprises 14 residues. Just the 42-base CDR3 DNA is kept, in frame starting at base 1. Every donor in the study was a healthy Caucasian. Three unrelated non-twin adults were also sequenced: a male aged 18 to 30, a male aged 50 to 59 and a female aged 50 to 59. Using Miltenyi CD45RO+ enrichment and human naive T-cell isolation kits, memory (CD45RO+) and naive T cells were isolated from PBMC. The method behind the library was 5' RACE. Data came from an Illumina HiSeq 2000. A universal primer binding site was added through template switching, and the final cDNA carried a unique molecular identifier so that TCR cDNA molecules could be counted accurately. Specific primers in the conserved constant-segment region were used to synthesize first-strand cDNA for the TCR alpha and beta chains. To control for contamination, each cDNA library was double barcoded with a SMART-Mk sample barcode plus Illumina barcodes. Two successive PCR steps introduced TruSeq adapter sequences along with Illumina sample barcodes. The Illumina HiSeq platform was used with custom primers to sequence TCR alpha and beta cDNA libraries. From the authors' description of their analysis: MiGEC was used to process raw reads and extract unique molecular identifiers, and MiXCR was used to find CDR3 positions. For each individual, recombination models were inferred using an EM algorithm with the repgenHMM and IGoR tools. Shared clonotypes were analyzed with the tcR package in R, and sharing was normalized by the product of cloneset sizes. To study raw recombination free of thymic and clonal selection effects, out-of-frame nonproductive sequences were analyzed. TCRdb cleaned the public reads at Q25 with fastp, built clones with MiXCR and kept in-frame beta chains. Merged by CDR3 protein, the rows form single entries marked with the most common genes and DNA. The V and J calls here are based on TCRdb, not the publication. A total of around 370,000 distinct CDR3 sequences appear in this sample, approximately 10% of them only once. The ten largest clones capture over 7% of the sample.

At least ten counts were recorded for this clonotype. There is no known antigen for this receptor. No base-level quality is on record; no much larger clone is a single base apart. The chain links TRBV12-3 or TRBV12-4 with TRBJ2-1; possibly the D gene is TRBD2, per 6 matching bases. The material sequenced was naive T cells sorted from blood. The sample's cell subset or site label, in plain terms: cells isolated with a human naive T-cell isolation kit. The TCR originated in a woman between 45 and 60 years old in good health. The DNA sequence follows: TGTGCCAGCAGTTCGAGACTAGTGCACAATGAGCAGTTCTTC. It specifies CASSSRLVHNEQFF.